The 27 T cell receptor beta chains presented below share a single source sample, sequenced in a study of OX40 agonist ivuxolimab in advanced cancers. This table comes from immunoSEQ multiplex PCR, and its TCRdb copy is limited to in-frame clones, with some not included. The sample carries 57,000 or so clones, around four fifths recorded once. The material sequenced was CD4+ or CD8+ T cells sorted from blood, taken in a trial of the OX40 agonist ivuxolimab. Receptors were obtained from an adult with an advanced solid tumor such as melanoma, head and neck, liver or kidney cancer.

Details on this clone: A junction boundary mismatches the germline segment, possibly from a read error. The chain couples TRBV6-5 to TRBJ1-1; D is unresolved. The germline gives CDR1 MNHEY, CDR2 SVGAGI. This CDR3 region has 13 residues. CDR3: CASSYRTNSEAFF. The DNA for the CDR3 is TGTGCCAGCAGCTATAGAACGAACTCTGAAGCTTTCTTT.

This chain uses TRBV23-1 with TRBJ1-1, with D unclear. TRBV23-1 is sorted into the ORF group, with uncertain function. Trimming took 0 bases from V and 5 from J, leaving 16 bases between them. The CDR3 is 16 residues long. The CDR3: CASSQSPIFAETEAFF. The CDR3 DNA reads TGCGCCAGCAGTCAATCGCCCATCTTCGCAGAAACTGAAGCTTTCTTT.

This chain uses TRBV27 with TRBJ2-4; 14 positions agree with TRBD2. The CDR3 runs 19 residues. Germline CDR1 MNHEY, CDR2 SMNVEV (reference sequence). The ends lost 1 base at V and 0 bases at J; junction bases unmatched: 5. CDR3: CASSLFAGTSGRAKNIQYF. The CDR3 DNA reads as TGTGCCAGCAGTTTATTTGCTGGGACTAGCGGGAGAGCCAAAAACATTCAGTACTTC.

In this sample, this clone turned up a few times. The chain carries TRBV19 and TRBJ1-5, with 9 positions matching TRBD1. Germline lookup yields CDR1 LNHDA and CDR2 SQIVND (reference sequence). The CDR3 length is 16 residues. V lost 7 bases and J lost 0; bases outside the gene matches: 7. CDR3 nucleotides: TGTGCCAGTACCCTAGGACAGGGGAATAGCAATCAGCCCCAGCATTTT. This sequence encodes CASTLGQGNSNQPQHF.

In nucleotides, the CDR3 is TGTGCCAGCAGCTTAGAGTATAACACTGAAGCTTTCTTT. It yields the protein CASSLEYNTEAFF. V usage is TRBV7-3 and J usage is TRBJ1-1, with unresolved D. In germline, CDR1 is SGHTA, CDR2 FQGTGA. This CDR3 contains 13 residues. Trimming pared 2 bases from V and 2 bases from J, leaving 6 bases between.

The gene calls are TRBV19 and TRBJ1-5; 7 positions agree with TRBD1. This CDR3 region has 15 residues. V dropped 9 bases and J dropped 4; count of bases not matched to a gene: 12. Germline V gene data show CDR1 as LNHDA and CDR2 as SQIVND (reference sequence). DNA of the CDR3: TGTGCCAGCCAAAGGGACAGCCTGTTTAATCAGCCCCAGCATTTT. It specifies CASQRDSLFNQPQHF. Variable domain in full (rest from reference TRBV19 and TRBJ1-5): DGGITQSPKYLFRKEGQNVTLSCEQNLNHDAMYWYRQDPGQGLRLIYYSQIVNDFQKGDIAEGYSVSREKKESFPLTVTSAQKNPTAFYLCASQRDSLFNQPQHFGDGTRLSIL.

The chain has TRBV18 and TRBJ1-2; no definite D call. The CDR3 spans 12 residues. The V end was cut by 4 bases, the J end by 0 bases, with 3 bases between. Germline CDR1 reads KGHSH; CDR2 reads LQKENI. CDR3 DNA: TGTGCCAGCTCACGAACTAACTATGGCTACACCTTC. Encoded protein: CASSRTNYGYTF.

The rearrangement links TRBV30 to TRBJ2-7; perhaps TRBD1 as D (5 bases). The CDR3 runs to 14 residues. Germline-derived CDR1 and CDR2 are GTSNPN and SVGIG (reference sequence). V lost 3 bases and J lost 0, with 12 bases in between. This CDR3 is CAWSDRLNSYEQYF. DNA of the CDR3: TGTGCCTGGAGCGACAGATTAAACTCCTACGAGCAGTACTTC.

The chain recombines TRBV5-1 with TRBJ2-3; 8 bases line up with TRBD2. With 8 bases clipped from V and 4 bases from J, the junction kept 9 bases outside the gene matches. The CDR3 loop spans 14 amino acids. Per the germline V gene, CDR1 is SGHRS and CDR2 is YFSETQ. The CDR3 bases are TGCGCCAGTACCAATGCGGGGGGTTCAGATACGCAGTATTTT. It encodes CASTNAGGSDTQYF.

The sample holds a few counts of this clone. The rearrangement joins TRBV18 to TRBJ1-1; possibly TRBD1 for D (6 bases). Germline CDR1 is KGHSH and CDR2 is LQKENI. This CDR3 is 13 amino acids long. The germline V and J ends were trimmed by 4 bases and 2 bases, with 8 bases remaining between them. The chain's CDR3 is CASSQDSNTEAFF. The DNA of the CDR3 is TGTGCCAGCTCACAGGACAGTAACACTGAAGCTTTCTTT. The variable domain in full, completed from reference TRBV18 and TRBJ1-1, reads NAGVMQNPRHLVRRRGQEARLRCSPMKGHSHVYWYRQLPEEGLKFMVYLQKENIIDESGMPKERFSAEFPKEGPSILRIQQVVRGDSAAYFCASSQDSNTEAFFGQGTRLTVV.

This rearrangement joins TRBV18 to TRBJ2-2, with D tentatively TRBD2 (6 bases). Germline CDR1 KGHSH, CDR2 LQKENI. The CDR3 length is 14 residues. V lost 3 bases and J 7 bases, leaving 12 bases between the germline ends. CDR3 sequence reads: CASSPGLRGGELFF. Here the CDR3 DNA reads TGTGCCAGCTCACCGGGACTCCGGGGCGGGGAGCTGTTTTTT.

The CDR3 sequence is CASSYNEQFF. The CDR3 coding sequence is TGTGCCAGCAGCTATAATGAGCAGTTCTTC. The chain couples TRBV7-9 to TRBJ2-1; no clear D. V lost 4 bases and J 7 bases, leaving 2 bases between the germline ends. The CDR3 extends over 10 amino acids. Germline assignment: CDR1 SEHNR and CDR2 FQNEAQ (reference sequence).

V and J are TRBV7-2 and TRBJ2-1; TRBD2 aligns across 7 bases. CDR3 size: 16 residues. The trim removed 5 bases at V and 5 bases at J, leaving 12 bases unmatched. In germline, CDR1 is SGHTA, CDR2 FQGNSA. CDR3 DNA sequence: TGTGCCAGCAGCCTCTTGTGGGGGAGGGTCCACAATGAGCAGTTCTTC. This codes for CASSLLWGRVHNEQFF.

This clone was recorded once. The chain joins TRBV19 to TRBJ2-2; D might be TRBD1 or TRBD2, each matching 5 bases. The ends were cut back, 4 bases at V and 7 bases at J, with 16 bases in the middle. Germline lookup yields CDR1 LNHDA and CDR2 SQIVND (reference sequence). The CDR3 runs 15 residues. This CDR3 reads CASSTRTGTGGELFF. In DNA form, the CDR3 reads TGTGCCAGTAGTACGAGGACGGGGACCGGCGGGGAGCTGTTTTTT. The variable domain in full, with the rest retrieved from reference TRBV19 and TRBJ2-2, is DGGITQSPKYLFRKEGQNVTLSCEQNLNHDAMYWYRQDPGQGLRLIYYSQIVNDFQKGDIAEGYSVSREKKESFPLTVTSAQKNPTAFYLCASSTRTGTGGELFFGEGSRLTVL.

The CDR3 DNA reads TGCGCCAGCACTACCGAGGGGGGAGGCTATGGCTACACCTTC. Amino acid sequence: CASTTEGGGYGYTF. The chain uses TRBV5-1 and TRBJ1-2; D is perhaps TRBD1 (6 bases). CDR3 length equals 14 residues. Germline V gives CDR1 SGHRS, CDR2 YFSETQ. Trimming shortened V by 6 bases and J by 4 bases, and 16 bases separated the two germline ends.

The chain uses TRBV5-6 and TRBJ2-3, with D perhaps TRBD2 (6 bases). Trimming took 6 bases from V and 5 from J, leaving 25 bases between them. In germline, CDR1 is SGHDT, CDR2 YYEEEE. The CDR3 has 17 amino acids. This CDR3 reads CASTHKLGGPRVDTQYF. CDR3 nucleotide sequence: TGTGCCAGCACCCACAAGTTGGGGGGACCGCGAGTAGATACGCAGTATTTT.

The CDR3 coding sequence is TGTGCCAGCGTTGTTCTAGCGGGAGGCTACGAGCAGTACTTC. This gives the protein CASVVLAGGYEQYF. The chain links TRBV6-1 to TRBJ2-7, with 11 bases matching TRBD2. With V trimmed by 8 bases and J by 3 bases, 6 bases remained unmatched. The CDR3 totals 14 residues. From germline, CDR1 is MNHNS and CDR2 SASEGT.

The rearrangement links TRBV5-6 to TRBJ1-3, with a possible D match to TRBD1 (6 bases). Per the germline V gene, CDR1 is SGHDT and CDR2 is YYEEEE. Trimming removed 0 bases at V and 8 bases at J, with 12 bases between. This CDR3 is 14 amino acids long. CDR3 residues: CASSLDREVYTIYF. Here the CDR3 DNA reads TGTGCCAGCAGCTTGGACAGGGAGGTGTACACCATATATTTT. Full variable domain (outside the CDR3, taken from reference TRBV5-6 and TRBJ1-3): DAGVTQSPTHLIKTRGQQVTLRCSPKSGHDTVSWYQQALGQGPQFIFQYYEEEERQRGNFPDRFSGHQFPNYSSELNVNALLLGDSALYLCASSLDREVYTIYFGEGSWLTVV.

This clone was seen only once. This sequence joins TRBV2 and TRBJ1-4, with a possible D match to TRBD1 (5 bases). V was pared by 6 bases and J by 5 bases, with 13 bases between. The germline CDR1 and CDR2 sequences are SNHLY and FYNNEI. The CDR3 is 14 amino acids. CDR3 loop: CASRPGLGNEKLFF. The CDR3 DNA sequence: TGTGCCAGCAGACCGGGGCTAGGCAATGAAAAACTGTTTTTT.

The chain uses TRBV18 and TRBJ2-1, with D possibly being TRBD1 or TRBD2 (5 bases each). Between the trimmed V and J ends, which lost 6 bases and 6 bases, there was a span of 12 bases. The CDR3 is 13 amino acids. Germline CDR1 KGHSH, CDR2 LQKENI. The DNA for the CDR3 is TGTGCCAGCTCCCCCAGGGAGCTCAATGAGCAGTTCTTC. This sequence encodes CASSPRELNEQFF.

The chain joins TRBV2 to TRBJ2-2; possible D gene TRBD1, 5 bases. V lost 6 bases, J lost 0 bases, and 8 bases lay in between. Germline values: CDR1 SNHLY, CDR2 FYNNEI. The CDR3 spans 14 residues. CDR3 coding DNA: TGTGCCAGCAGGCAGGGCGCGAACACCGGGGAGCTGTTTTTT. Encoded protein: CASRQGANTGELFF.

This clone occurred a few times. This chain links TRBV7-9 with TRBJ1-3, with D uncertain. CDR3 size: 14 residues. V dropped 7 bases and J dropped 7 bases, with 17 bases sitting between them. In germline, CDR1 is SEHNR, CDR2 FQNEAQ (reference sequence). The CDR3 sequence is CASTDQLYGNTIYF. CDR3 bases: TGTGCCAGCACTGACCAGTTATACGGGAACACCATATATTTT.

V is TRBV11-2 and J is TRBJ1-5; possibly TRBD1 for D (6 bases). Germline V gene sequence: CDR1 SGHAT, CDR2 FQNNGV. The V end was cut by 2 bases, the J end by 7 bases, with 12 bases between. The CDR3 runs to 14 residues. The CDR3 nucleotides read TGTGCCAGCAGCTTAACGGGGGCCTACCAGCCCCAGCATTTT. It encodes CASSLTGAYQPQHF.

CDR3 in DNA: TGTGCCAGCAGCCTGGTAGCGGGAGACTTCTACGAGCAGTACTTC. Amino acid sequence: CASSLVAGDFYEQYF. This chain uses TRBV11-3 with TRBJ2-7, with 9 nucleotides matching TRBD2. This CDR3 has 15 residues. Per the germline V gene, CDR1 is SGHNT and CDR2 is YENEEA. Unmatched junction bases numbered 8, after V lost 5 bases and J lost 3 bases.

In DNA, the CDR3 is TGTGCCAGCAGCTTAGTCTCAGGCCGTGAAAAACTGTTTTTT. Its protein is CASSLVSGREKLFF. The V and J genes are TRBV7-9 and TRBJ1-4, with D unclear. Trimming cost V 1 base and J 7 bases, with 10 bases left between them. Germline V gene sequence: CDR1 SEHNR, CDR2 FQNEAQ (reference sequence). This CDR3 spans 14 amino acids.

DNA of the CDR3: TGTGCCAGCAGCTTCAACTCACTGGGCTATGGCTACACCTTC. Translation gives CASSFNSLGYGYTF. The chain couples TRBV5-6 to TRBJ1-2; D is unclear. Trimming took off 2 bases at V and 4 bases at J, with 12 bases between the two ends. CDR1 SGHDT and CDR2 YYEEEE come from the germline V gene. This CDR3 spans 14 amino acids.

This clone was seen only once. This sequence joins TRBV4-3 and TRBJ1-2; D unresolved. The length of the CDR3 is 17 residues. Trimming took off 6 bases at V and 5 bases at J, with 25 bases between the two ends. Germline CDR1 LGHNA, CDR2 YSLEER. CDR3 sequence: CASSPRMGQTLNYGYTF. The DNA for the CDR3 is TGCGCCAGCAGTCCAAGAATGGGCCAAACCTTAAATTATGGCTACACCTTC.